The 8 T cell receptor beta chains below all came from one sample that was sequenced in a study of T-cell memory formation after mild COVID-19. TCRdb re-called the 5' RACE reads with MiXCR, one entry per CDR3 protein. The repertoire consists of approximately 500,000 distinct CDR3 sequences, with roughly 25% occurring once and the leading ten covering 12%. Sequenced: PBMCs or a T cell subset sorted from them (not recorded which). These receptors were collected from an adult woman who had mild COVID-19 (a few samples of this study predate the infection). Cell type and time point are not known.

This clonotype was observed a few times. This rearrangement joins TRBV5-1 to TRBJ1-4, with D perhaps TRBD1 (5 bases). Trimming pared 4 bases from V and 5 bases from J, leaving 12 bases between. Germline V gene sequence: CDR1 SGHRS, CDR2 YFSETQ. The CDR3 runs to 14 residues. CDR3 region: CASSLDSPNEKLFF. In DNA, the CDR3 is TGCGCCAGCAGCCTCGACAGCCCGAATGAAAAACTGTTTTTT.

In its sample, this clonotype was seen a few times. The gene calls are TRBV5-1 and TRBJ2-7; 7 nucleotides match TRBD1. The V segment lost 4 bases and the J segment 0 bases; nucleotides outside the gene matches: 10. Germline CDR1 reads SGHRS; CDR2 reads YFSETQ. The CDR3 is made up of 16 amino acids. This CDR3 is CASSGDPDRSSYEQYF. The CDR3 nucleotides read TGCGCCAGCAGCGGTGACCCGGACAGGAGCTCCTACGAGCAGTACTTC.

This clonotype has more than one count but fewer than ten. The chain uses TRBV5-1 and TRBJ2-1; TRBD2 is a possible D gene (6 bases). Germline CDR1 SGHRS, CDR2 YFSETQ. This CDR3 contains 16 residues. The V end was cut by 0 bases, the J end by 0 bases, with 10 bases between. The chain's CDR3 is CASSLELANSYNEQFF. Here the CDR3 DNA reads TGCGCCAGCAGCTTGGAACTAGCCAACTCCTACAATGAGCAGTTCTTC. Drawing the rest from reference TRBV5-1 and TRBJ2-1, the complete variable domain is KAGVTQTPRYLIKTRGQQVTLSCSPISGHRSVSWYQQTPGQGLQFLFEYFSETQRNKGNFPGRFSGRQFSNSRSEMNVSTLELGDSALYLCASSLELANSYNEQFFGPGTRLTVL.

The sample holds a few counts of this clonotype. The chain recombines TRBV6-2 or TRBV6-3 with TRBJ2-3, with D hard to call. Germline CDR1 MNHEY, CDR2 SVGEGT. Trimming cost V 8 bases and J 5 bases, with 8 bases left between them. There are 11 residues in the CDR3. CDR3 nucleotide sequence: TGTGCCAGCGGCAACGGAGATACGCAGTATTTT. Its protein is CASGNGDTQYF.

V and J are TRBV6-5 and TRBJ2-1; D is possibly TRBD1 (6 bases). The CDR3 covers 15 residues. The V and J ends lost 6 bases and 0 bases respectively, with 12 bases between them. CDR1 is MNHEY, CDR2 SVGAGI, per germline. This CDR3 reads CASSHTGSSYNEQFF. Written as DNA, the CDR3 is TGTGCCAGCAGCCACACAGGGAGCTCCTACAATGAGCAGTTCTTC.

The chain is built from TRBV19 and TRBJ2-5; 8 bases are shared with TRBD1. V dropped 2 bases and J dropped 0; count of bases not matched to a gene: 8. The germline V gene has CDR1 LNHDA and CDR2 SQIVND (reference sequence). The CDR3 runs to 17 residues. CDR3 protein: CASSIWTGTQYQETQYF. The CDR3 DNA sequence: TGTGCCAGTAGTATATGGACAGGGACCCAGTACCAAGAGACCCAGTACTTC.

The V call is TRBV5-1, the J call TRBJ1-2; tentatively, D is TRBD1 (6 bases). Trimming removed 3 bases from V and 3 bases from J, with 12 bases in between. This CDR3 spans 14 amino acids. From germline, CDR1 is SGHRS and CDR2 YFSETQ. This CDR3 is CASSSETGYYGYTF. CDR3 sequence (DNA): TGCGCCAGCAGCTCCGAAACAGGGTACTATGGCTACACCTTC. The entire variable domain, with the rest obtained from reference TRBV5-1 and TRBJ1-2, is as follows: KAGVTQTPRYLIKTRGQQVTLSCSPISGHRSVSWYQQTPGQGLQFLFEYFSETQRNKGNFPGRFSGRQFSNSRSEMNVSTLELGDSALYLCASSSETGYYGYTFGSGTRLTVV.

This clonotype showed up just a few times. The CDR3, as DNA: TGTGCCAGCAGCTCCTCGGTCGACAGACGAAGCTCCGGGGAGCTGTTTTTT. Amino acids: CASSSSVDRRSSGELFF. The V gene is TRBV7-3, the J gene TRBJ2-2; D is possibly TRBD1 (5 bases). The CDR3 has 17 residues. Deletions cut 4 bases from V and 6 bases from J, with 21 bases between. Germline V gene sequence: CDR1 SGHTA, CDR2 FQGTGA.